This T cell receptor (beta chain) was identified during a study of T-cell reconstitution after alpha-beta-depleted transplantation in children. Study-level findings and limits: Surviving thymic progenitors and recipient T cells were the source of high TCRbeta diversity at day 60 in some patients. T-cell counts and diversity were attributed mostly to newly produced T cells one year after transplant. About two months after transplant, alpha-beta T cells reportedly came from several hundred expanded graft clones.

Preparation of the TCRbeta library used unique molecular identifiers. Each CDR3 protein is one row after TCRdb ran MiXCR on the PCR reads. The sample comprises 180,000 or so distinct CDR3 sequences, 6.3% of which are singletons, and around 4.3% rests with the top ten. Germline lookup yields CDR1 MGHRA and CDR2 YSYEKL. V lost 4 bases to trimming and J lost 8 bases; unmatched junction nucleotides: 11. The CDR3 has 15 amino acids. This clonotype came up many times. Its antigen is currently unknown. This chain links TRBV4-1 with TRBJ2-1; 7 bases fit TRBD2. The clonotype was recovered from a girl less than two years old with combined immunodeficiency, due to receive a stem cell transplant. This specimen consisted of PBMCs, obtained before TCRalphabeta/CD19-depleted stem cell transplant. CDR3 in DNA: TGCGCCAGCAGCCCCGGGACTAACCTTAACGATGAGCAGTTCTTC. Its translation: CASSPGTNLNDEQFF.